Listed below are T cell receptor beta chains from one sample, sequenced in a study of T-cell reconstitution after alpha-beta-depleted transplantation in children. Each CDR3 protein is one row after TCRdb ran MiXCR on the PCR reads. The sample contains about 540,000 distinct CDR3 sequences, around 16% of which appear only once. This sample comprised PBMCs from the stem cell graft donor, obtained from the stem cell graft. Receptor source: a human donor who donated a stem cell graft to a child with acute lymphoblastic leukemia. Both conserved end residues are part of each CDR3. The order of the fields is clone size, J gene, D gene, V gene, CDR3 length, CDR3 protein, CDR3 DNA. A D gene is named only where the DNA matches it firmly. Only some rows state a clone size, as once, few, many or a class for expanded clones.

clone_size: .; j_call: TRBJ2-5; d_call: .; v_call: TRBV14; cdr3_length: 16; cdr3_aa: CASSQGWRDHQETQYF; cdr3_nt: TGTGCCAGCAGCCAAGGATGGAGGGACCACCAAGAGACCCAGTACTTC
clone_size: .; j_call: TRBJ2-3; d_call: .; v_call: TRBV20-1; cdr3_length: 16; cdr3_aa: CSAAQPGPINPDTQYF; cdr3_nt: TGCAGTGCAGCCCAGCCGGGACCTATAAACCCAGATACGCAGTATTTT
clone_size: .; j_call: TRBJ1-4; d_call: .; v_call: TRBV12-3/TRBV12-4; cdr3_length: 13; cdr3_aa: CASSLGGTRKLFF; cdr3_nt: TGTGCCAGCAGTTTAGGGGGGACGAGAAAACTGTTTTTT
clone_size: few; j_call: TRBJ2-3; d_call: TRBD2; v_call: TRBV6-1; cdr3_length: 14; cdr3_aa: CASNLAGETDTQYF; cdr3_nt: TGTGCCAGCAATCTAGCGGGCGAGACAGATACGCAGTATTTT
clone_size: .; j_call: TRBJ2-3; d_call: TRBD2; v_call: TRBV4-1; cdr3_length: 18; cdr3_aa: CASSQGPGLAGVTDTQYF; cdr3_nt: TGCGCCAGCAGCCAAGGACCCGGTCTAGCGGGAGTAACAGATACGCAGTATTTT
clone_size: .; j_call: TRBJ1-1; d_call: .; v_call: TRBV29-1; cdr3_length: 17; cdr3_aa: CSVDSIGGDLVYTEAFF; cdr3_nt: TGCAGCGTTGACTCGATCGGTGGGGATCTCGTGTACACTGAAGCTTTCTTT
clone_size: few; j_call: TRBJ1-6; d_call: TRBD1; v_call: TRBV12-3/TRBV12-4; cdr3_length: 15; cdr3_aa: CASSPLQGFNSPLHF; cdr3_nt: TGTGCCAGCAGCCCCCTACAGGGGTTCAATTCACCCCTCCACTTT
clone_size: .; j_call: TRBJ2-3; d_call: TRBD1; v_call: TRBV6-1; cdr3_length: 15; cdr3_aa: CASRKQGARTDTQYF; cdr3_nt: TGTGCCAGCAGAAAGCAGGGGGCGCGTACAGATACGCAGTATTTT
clone_size: few; j_call: TRBJ2-3; d_call: .; v_call: TRBV5-5; cdr3_length: 15; cdr3_aa: CASSDQGGRTDTQYF; cdr3_nt: TGTGCCAGCAGCGATCAAGGGGGTCGCACAGATACGCAGTATTTT
clone_size: .; j_call: TRBJ1-5; d_call: .; v_call: TRBV12-3/TRBV12-4; cdr3_length: 14; cdr3_aa: CASILGTGNQPQHF; cdr3_nt: .
clone_size: .; j_call: TRBJ2-1; d_call: .; v_call: TRBV27; cdr3_length: 12; cdr3_aa: CASSLLAGEQFF; cdr3_nt: TGTGCCAGCAGTTTATTGGCGGGTGAGCAGTTCTTC
clone_size: few; j_call: TRBJ2-1; d_call: TRBD2; v_call: TRBV20-1; cdr3_length: 14; cdr3_aa: CSAQAGGTYNEQFF; cdr3_nt: TGCAGTGCCCAGGCGGGGGGGACCTACAATGAGCAGTTCTTC
clone_size: .; j_call: TRBJ2-1; d_call: .; v_call: TRBV2; cdr3_length: 14; cdr3_aa: CASIPLGGGEEQFF; cdr3_nt: TGTGCCAGCATCCCATTAGGAGGGGGAGAGGAGCAGTTCTTC
clone_size: .; j_call: TRBJ2-7; d_call: TRBD2; v_call: TRBV7-9; cdr3_length: 15; cdr3_aa: CASSLGLAGEYEQYF; cdr3_nt: TGTGCCAGCAGCTTAGGACTAGCGGGGGAATACGAGCAGTACTTC
clone_size: .; j_call: TRBJ1-1; d_call: TRBD1; v_call: TRBV5-1; cdr3_length: 16; cdr3_aa: CASSLGRGTGKTEAFF; cdr3_nt: TGCGCCAGCAGCTTGGGCCGCGGGACAGGGAAAACTGAAGCTTTCTTT
clone_size: few; j_call: TRBJ2-7; d_call: TRBD2; v_call: TRBV5-1; cdr3_length: 15; cdr3_aa: CASSGRAGAINEQYF; cdr3_nt: TGCGCCAGCAGCGGGCGGGCGGGAGCTATTAACGAGCAGTACTTC
clone_size: .; j_call: TRBJ1-1; d_call: .; v_call: TRBV25-1; cdr3_length: 15; cdr3_aa: CASSESLTGPAEAFF; cdr3_nt: TGTGCCAGCAGTGAATCCCTGACAGGTCCTGCTGAAGCTTTCTTT
clone_size: .; j_call: TRBJ2-2; d_call: .; v_call: TRBV7-2; cdr3_length: 16; cdr3_aa: CASSLSRRENTGELFF; cdr3_nt: TGTGCCAGCAGCTTATCAAGGCGGGAGAACACCGGGGAGCTGTTTTTT
clone_size: .; j_call: TRBJ2-1; d_call: TRBD2; v_call: TRBV7-3; cdr3_length: 16; cdr3_aa: CASSSGLAGEYNEQFF; cdr3_nt: TGTGCCAGCAGCTCGGGACTAGCGGGAGAGTACAATGAGCAGTTCTTC
clone_size: few; j_call: TRBJ2-1; d_call: TRBD2; v_call: TRBV5-1; cdr3_length: 15; cdr3_aa: CASSFTSGGGNEQFF; cdr3_nt: TGCGCCAGCAGCTTTACTAGCGGAGGTGGCAATGAGCAGTTCTTC
clone_size: few; j_call: TRBJ2-1; d_call: .; v_call: TRBV27; cdr3_length: 14; cdr3_aa: CASRVWEGHNEQFF; cdr3_nt: TGTGCCAGCAGGGTCTGGGAAGGTCACAATGAGCAGTTCTTC
clone_size: .; j_call: TRBJ2-7; d_call: .; v_call: TRBV20-1; cdr3_length: 13; cdr3_aa: CSARDRPSYEQYF; cdr3_nt: TGCAGTGCTAGAGACAGGCCCTCCTACGAGCAGTACTTC
clone_size: .; j_call: TRBJ2-1; d_call: TRBD1; v_call: TRBV12-3/TRBV12-4; cdr3_length: 18; cdr3_aa: CASSYQQGARGFYNEQFF; cdr3_nt: TGTGCCAGCAGTTACCAACAGGGGGCGCGGGGTTTTTACAATGAGCAGTTCTTC
clone_size: many; j_call: TRBJ1-1; d_call: .; v_call: TRBV6-5; cdr3_length: 14; cdr3_aa: CASSYGGPNTEAFF; cdr3_nt: TGTGCCAGCAGTTACGGGGGACCAAACACTGAAGCTTTCTTT
clone_size: .; j_call: TRBJ1-5; d_call: .; v_call: TRBV6-1; cdr3_length: 16; cdr3_aa: CASSDAAGGGNQPQHF; cdr3_nt: TGTGCCAGCAGTGACGCCGCTGGAGGGGGCAATCAGCCCCAGCATTTT
clone_size: few; j_call: TRBJ1-1; d_call: TRBD1; v_call: TRBV5-5; cdr3_length: 13; cdr3_aa: CATRGQLNTEAFF; cdr3_nt: TGTGCCACAAGGGGACAGTTGAACACTGAAGCTTTCTTT
clone_size: .; j_call: TRBJ2-7; d_call: .; v_call: TRBV2; cdr3_length: 15; cdr3_aa: CASSVWALPPGEQYF; cdr3_nt: TGTGCCAGCAGCGTTTGGGCGTTGCCCCCCGGGGAGCAGTACTTC
clone_size: .; j_call: TRBJ1-1; d_call: .; v_call: TRBV27; cdr3_length: 14; cdr3_aa: CASSLNPGVGSVFF; cdr3_nt: TGTGCCAGCAGTTTAAATCCAGGGGTCGGATCGGTTTTCTTT
clone_size: many; j_call: TRBJ1-1; d_call: TRBD1; v_call: TRBV27; cdr3_length: 15; cdr3_aa: CASSLEQGASTEAFF; cdr3_nt: TGTGCCAGCAGTTTGGAACAGGGGGCGAGCACTGAAGCTTTCTTT
clone_size: few; j_call: TRBJ2-7; d_call: TRBD2; v_call: TRBV29-1; cdr3_length: 14; cdr3_aa: CSVQLGVIAGEQYF; cdr3_nt: TGCAGCGTCCAACTCGGGGTCATAGCGGGAGAGCAGTACTTC
clone_size: few; j_call: TRBJ2-5; d_call: .; v_call: TRBV3-1; cdr3_length: 12; cdr3_aa: CASNQNGETQYF; cdr3_nt: TGTGCCAGCAACCAGAACGGGGAGACCCAGTACTTC
clone_size: .; j_call: TRBJ1-5; d_call: .; v_call: TRBV4-1; cdr3_length: 18; cdr3_aa: CASSQESGAGVRRQPQHF; cdr3_nt: TGCGCCAGCAGCCAAGAATCGGGGGCAGGGGTTCGGAGACAGCCCCAGCATTTT